These T cell receptor beta chains were read from a single sample in a study of blood T cell repertoires in COVID-19. Data came from immunoSEQ multiplex PCR; TCRdb stores just in-frame clones and leaves some out. Found here are approximately 290,000 clones, about 86% of them singletons; the top ten hold around a sixth. The sequenced sample consisted of peripheral blood. The source of these receptors is a person aged 65-85 years with COVID-19, enrolled during active disease. CDR3s include the opening cysteine and the closing phenylalanine or tryptophan. D genes are given only for firm matches. The size entry is marked missing in some rows and otherwise reads once, few, many or a size class.

CDR3 protein: CASSPGQGAFETGELFF
CDR3 DNA: TGTGCCAGCAGCCCCGGACAGGGGGCGTTTGAGACCGGGGAGCTGTTTTTT
V gene: TRBV5-4
J gene: TRBJ2-2
clone size: .
D gene: TRBD1

CDR3 protein: CASSVDQGYGYTF
CDR3 DNA: TGTGCCAGCAGCGTAGATCAGGGCTATGGCTACACCTTC
V gene: TRBV9
J gene: TRBJ1-2
clone size: .
D gene: .

CDR3 protein: CASSITGFEGSFF
CDR3 DNA: TGTGCCAGTAGTATAACGGGGTTTGAGGGTTCGTTCTTC
V gene: TRBV19
J gene: TRBJ2-1
clone size: .
D gene: .

CDR3 protein: CASSQTSGSYEQYF
CDR3 DNA: TGCGCCAGCAGCCAGACTAGCGGGAGCTACGAGCAGTACTTC
V gene: TRBV5-1
J gene: TRBJ2-7
clone size: .
D gene: TRBD2

CDR3 protein: CATSREKRTPYRGSYEQYF
CDR3 DNA: TGTGCCACCAGCAGAGAAAAAAGGACTCCCTACAGAGGCTCCTACGAGCAGTACTTC
V gene: TRBV15
J gene: TRBJ2-7
clone size: .
D gene: .

CDR3 protein: CASSPPRGTGYYGYTF
CDR3 DNA: TGTGCCAGCAGTCCTCCCCGTGGGACAGGCTACTATGGCTACACCTTC
V gene: TRBV28
J gene: TRBJ1-2
clone size: .
D gene: TRBD1

CDR3 protein: CASSQDAGRWAEAFF
CDR3 DNA: TGTGCCAGCAGCCAAGACGCAGGGCGTTGGGCTGAAGCTTTCTTT
V gene: TRBV14
J gene: TRBJ1-1
clone size: .
D gene: .

CDR3 protein: CASSLDLAAISYEQYF
CDR3 DNA: TGTGCCAGCAGCTTGGATTTGGCAGCGATCTCCTACGAGCAGTACTTC
V gene: TRBV5-8
J gene: TRBJ2-7
clone size: .
D gene: .

CDR3 protein: CASQVGQFTDTQYF
CDR3 DNA: TGTGCCAGCCAAGTTGGACAGTTTACAGATACGCAGTATTTT
V gene: TRBV27
J gene: TRBJ2-3
clone size: .
D gene: .

CDR3 protein: CASSMARAGGSYEQYF
CDR3 DNA: TGTGCCAGTAGTATGGCCCGTGCAGGGGGGTCCTACGAGCAGTACTTC
V gene: TRBV19
J gene: TRBJ2-7
clone size: .
D gene: .

CDR3 protein: CASSQVGVAGDLRGTDTQYF
CDR3 DNA: TGTGCCAGCAGCCAAGTCGGGGTAGCGGGAGACCTCCGTGGCACAGATACGCAGTATTTT
V gene: TRBV4-2
J gene: TRBJ2-3
clone size: .
D gene: TRBD2

CDR3 protein: CASSVVRGGRNQPQHF
CDR3 DNA: TGTGCCAGCAGTGTCGTCAGGGGCGGTCGCAATCAGCCCCAGCATTTT
V gene: TRBV2
J gene: TRBJ1-5
clone size: .
D gene: .

CDR3 protein: CASSEARGVQETQYF
CDR3 DNA: TGTGCCAGCAGTGAAGCCAGGGGGGTCCAAGAGACCCAGTACTTC
V gene: TRBV2
J gene: TRBJ2-5
clone size: few
D gene: .

CDR3 protein: CASSEAGDRGDYGYTF
CDR3 DNA: TGTGCCAGCAGTGAAGCGGGGGACAGGGGGGACTATGGCTACACCTTC
V gene: TRBV2
J gene: TRBJ1-2
clone size: .
D gene: TRBD1

CDR3 protein: CASSREPDTGELFF
CDR3 DNA: TGCGCCAGCAGTAGGGAGCCGGACACCGGGGAGCTGTTTTTT
V gene: TRBV10-2
J gene: TRBJ2-2
clone size: .
D gene: .

CDR3 protein: CAITSRVLHYGYTF
CDR3 DNA: TGTGCCATCACAAGTCGAGTTCTTCACTATGGCTACACCTTC
V gene: TRBV10-3
J gene: TRBJ1-2
clone size: .
D gene: .

CDR3 protein: CASSPTTAGVVETQYF
CDR3 DNA: TGTGCCAGCAGCCCAACCACAGCGGGAGTTGTAGAGACCCAGTACTTC
V gene: TRBV11-3
J gene: TRBJ2-5
clone size: .
D gene: TRBD2

CDR3 protein: CASSYAGSYTGELFF
CDR3 DNA: TGTGCCAGCAGTTACGCAGGCAGCTACACCGGGGAGCTGTTTTTT
V gene: TRBV6-6
J gene: TRBJ2-2
clone size: .
D gene: .

CDR3 protein: CAISGSTEAFNKFF
CDR3 DNA: TGTGCCATCAGTGGATCGACAGAGGCTTTCAACAAATTCTTC
V gene: TRBV10-3
J gene: TRBJ1-2
clone size: .
D gene: .

CDR3 protein: CASRVWVLAGKVDTQYF
CDR3 DNA: TGTGCCAGCAGGGTCTGGGTACTAGCGGGAAAGGTAGATACGCAGTATTTT
V gene: TRBV2
J gene: TRBJ2-3
clone size: .
D gene: TRBD2

CDR3 protein: CASSLGTFSGNTIYF
CDR3 DNA: TGTGCCAGCAGCTTGGGGACATTCTCTGGAAACACCATATATTTT
V gene: TRBV5-8
J gene: TRBJ1-3
clone size: .
D gene: .

CDR3 protein: CASSQVPGGVTNEKLFF
CDR3 DNA: TGCGCCAGCAGCCAAGTTCCAGGGGGCGTCACTAATGAAAAACTGTTTTTT
V gene: TRBV4-3
J gene: TRBJ1-4
clone size: once
D gene: TRBD1

CDR3 protein: CATSRGRVAGVFGNEQFF
CDR3 DNA: TGTGCCACCAGCAGAGGGCGGGTAGCGGGAGTCTTTGGCAATGAGCAGTTCTTC
V gene: TRBV15
J gene: TRBJ2-1
clone size: few
D gene: TRBD2

CDR3 protein: CASSNQRASGRAGGTDTQYF
CDR3 DNA: TGTGCCAGCAGTAATCAGAGGGCTAGCGGGAGGGCAGGCGGCACAGATACGCAGTATTTT
V gene: TRBV21-1
J gene: TRBJ2-3
clone size: .
D gene: .

CDR3 protein: CASSPKTPVSSTDTQYF
CDR3 DNA: TGTGCCAGCTCACCTAAGACTCCCGTCTCTAGCACAGATACGCAGTATTTT
V gene: TRBV18
J gene: TRBJ2-3
clone size: .
D gene: .

CDR3 protein: CASRMDYYTGELFF
CDR3 DNA: TGTGCCAGCAGAATGGACTATTACACCGGGGAGCTGTTTTTT
V gene: TRBV6-4
J gene: TRBJ2-2
clone size: once
D gene: .

CDR3 protein: CASSLDQGGDTEAFF
CDR3 DNA: TGTGCCAGCAGCTTAGATCAGGGCGGAGACACTGAAGCTTTCTTT
V gene: TRBV7-2
J gene: TRBJ1-1
clone size: .
D gene: .

CDR3 protein: CASSPRQGISSYTF
CDR3 DNA: TGCGCCAGCAGCCCCAGACAGGGAATCTCGAGCTACACCTTC
V gene: TRBV5-1
J gene: TRBJ1-2
clone size: .
D gene: TRBD1